This TCR beta chain was retrieved from a study of T cells in Graves' hyperthyroidism and ophthalmopathy. Background on the study: It was at initial diagnosis, before any treatment, that peripheral blood was collected.

The study's findings and limits: Appearing also in blood were most of the thyroid clonotypes expanded above 0.001.

Germline V gene data show CDR1 as ENHRY and CDR2 as SYGVKD. The CDR3 is 12 residues long. Clinical symptoms, serum thyroxine and TRAb, thyroid ultrasound and orbital computed tomography were used for the diagnoses. As to this clonotype: Antigen specificity is unknown.

Amplification yielded TCR beta CDR3 regions, with RNA transcripts as the source. TCR CDR3 underwent first-round RT-PCR with the HTBI primer set. TCRdb independently ran MiXCR on the multiplex PCR reads; one entry per CDR3 protein. The sample has hundreds of thousands of distinct CDR3 sequences; roughly a sixth are singletons. The chain links TRBV10-3 to TRBJ2-7, with 8 bases fitting TRBD1. Specimen: blood. The sequence was collected from a woman aged 40 to 50 with Graves' ophthalmopathy. Here the CDR3 reads CAPDRDIYEQYF. The CDR3, as DNA: TGTGCTCCGGACAGGGACATCTACGAGCAGTACTTC.